Presented here are 13 T cell receptor beta chains from one specimen sequenced in a study of blood T cell repertoires in COVID-19. The assay was immunoSEQ multiplex PCR, and TCRdb's table has in-frame clones only and misses some. The table has approximately 250,000 clones, approximately 89% seen once. Specimen: PBMCs or T cells enriched from blood (not recorded which). These receptors originate from a woman aged 35 to 49 with acute COVID-19.

The V and J genes are TRBV28 and TRBJ1-2; D may be TRBD1 (5 bases). CDR1 and CDR2 from the germline V gene are MDHEN and SYDVKM. V was clipped by 2 bases and J by 6 bases, with 7 bases between them. The CDR3 covers 12 residues. This chain's CDR3 is CASSLRRDGYTF. In nucleotides, the CDR3 is TGTGCCAGCAGTTTACGCAGGGATGGCTACACCTTC.

The genes are TRBV19 and TRBJ1-6, with TRBD1 matching over 9 bases. Germline lookup yields CDR1 LNHDA and CDR2 SQIVND (reference sequence). The CDR3 totals 13 residues. J was trimmed by 10 bases and V by 5 bases; bases with no gene match: 3. CDR3 DNA: TGTGCCAGTAGTTGGACAGGGGAGTCACCCCTCCACTTT. Amino acid sequence: CASSWTGESPLHF.

The chain uses TRBV3-1 (or the pseudogene TRBV3-2) and TRBJ1-1; the match to TRBD1 covers 8 bases. Germline CDR1 is LGHDT and CDR2 is YNNKEL (reference sequence). The CDR3 covers 16 residues. The V gene end was trimmed by 1 base and the J gene end by 6 bases; junction bases not matched to a gene: 10. This CDR3 reads CASSQVPGGARAEAFF. As DNA, the CDR3 is TGTGCCAGCAGCCAAGTGCCAGGGGGCGCGAGGGCTGAAGCTTTCTTT.

The V call is TRBV5-4, the J call TRBJ1-4; 10 bases fit TRBD1. Germline trimming cut 4 bases from V and 8 bases from J; bases unmatched to any gene: 5. CDR1 is SGHNT, CDR2 YYREEE, per germline (reference sequence). This CDR3 contains 14 residues. CDR3 amino acids: CASSTTGGGEKLFF. CDR3 DNA: TGTGCCAGCAGCACGACAGGGGGCGGAGAAAAACTGTTTTTT.

The rearrangement joins TRBV7-3 to TRBJ1-1; D is unresolved. V lost 4 bases to trimming and J lost 1 base, with 13 bases between them. CDR3 length: 15 amino acids. CDR1 and CDR2 from the germline V gene are SGHTA and FQGTGA. The CDR3 sequence is CASSSQPGENTEAFF. DNA of the CDR3: TGTGCCAGCAGCTCCCAGCCGGGAGAGAACACTGAAGCTTTCTTT. The full variable domain, with the rest looked up from reference TRBV7-3 and TRBJ1-1, is GAGVSQTPSNKVTEKGKYVELRCDPISGHTALYWYRQSLGQGPEFLIYFQGTGAADDSGLPNDRFFAVRPEGSVSTLKIQRTERGDSAVYLCASSSQPGENTEAFFGQGTRLTVV.

This chain joins TRBV10-3 and TRBJ1-1; D perhaps matches TRBD1 (5 bases). The germline V gene has CDR1 ENHRY and CDR2 SYGVKD. The CDR3 has 14 residues. The V and J ends lost 5 bases and 1 base respectively, with 11 bases between them. For the CDR3, the DNA is TGTGCCATCAGTACCAGACAGAGGAACACTGAAGCTTTCTTT. This sequence encodes CAISTRQRNTEAFF.

This sequence joins TRBV6-2 or TRBV6-3 and TRBJ1-5, with 9 bases identical to TRBD1. Trimming removed 5 bases from V and 4 bases from J; junction bases left unmatched: 9. This CDR3 has 16 residues. CDR1 and CDR2 from the germline V gene are MNHEY and SVGEGT. CDR3 loop: CASSILRTGVNQPQHF. The DNA of the CDR3 is TGTGCCAGCAGTATCCTTCGGACAGGGGTGAATCAGCCCCAGCATTTT.

V is TRBV7-8 and J is TRBJ1-5; possible D gene TRBD1, 5 bases. The CDR3 totals 13 residues. Germline lookup yields CDR1 SGHVS and CDR2 FQNEAQ. Trimming removed 1 base at V and 6 bases at J, with 7 bases between. CDR3 nucleotides: TGTGCCAGCAGCTTAGGGGGCCGTCAGCCCCAGCATTTT. It encodes CASSLGGRQPQHF. Full variable domain (rest looked up from reference TRBV7-8 and TRBJ1-5): GAGVSQSPRYKVAKRGQDVALRCDPISGHVSLFWYQQALGQGPEFLTYFQNEAQLDKSGLPSDRFFAERPEGSVSTLKIQRTQQEDSAVYLCASSLGGRQPQHFGDGTRLSIL.

The chain links TRBV6-5 to TRBJ1-2; maybe TRBD1 (6 bases). Trimming removed 3 bases from V and 2 bases from J, with 13 bases in between. This CDR3 has 15 amino acids. Germline CDR1 is MNHEY and CDR2 is SVGAGI. The CDR3 DNA reads as TGTGCCAGCAGTTATATAGTCGGACAGAACTATGGCTACACCTTC. It is translated as CASSYIVGQNYGYTF.

This chain connects TRBV7-2 to TRBJ2-7; tentatively, D is TRBD1 (6 bases). CDR1 is SGHTA and CDR2 is FQGNSA in the germline V gene. The CDR3 spans 14 residues. The ends were cut back, 4 bases at V and 6 bases at J, with 16 bases in the middle. DNA for the CDR3: TGTGCCAGCAGCTACATGACAGGCCCCTCCGAGCAGTACGTC. This gives the protein CASSYMTGPSEQYV.

The chain combines TRBV19 with TRBJ2-1; D perhaps matches TRBD2 (5 bases). Germline-derived CDR1 and CDR2 are LNHDA and SQIVND (reference sequence). The CDR3 extends over 14 amino acids. Trimming stripped 1 base from V and 9 bases from J, with 13 bases between. This chain's CDR3 is CASSIALGRGEQFF. CDR3 in DNA: TGTGCCAGTAGTATAGCCCTAGGACGGGGTGAGCAGTTCTTC.

The V gene is TRBV11-3, the J gene TRBJ1-4; possibly TRBD1 for D (6 bases). V lost 1 base and J lost 8, with 11 bases in between. Looked up from germline, CDR1 is SGHNT and CDR2 is YENEEA. This CDR3 has 14 residues. Here the CDR3 reads CASSLGQGYEKLFF. CDR3 DNA: TGTGCCAGCAGCTTAGGTCAGGGGTACGAAAAACTGTTTTTT.

This chain links TRBV5-1 with TRBJ1-2; 8 bases are a match to TRBD1. The CDR3 consists of 16 residues. Looked up from germline, CDR1 is SGHRS and CDR2 is YFSETQ. V was pared by 0 bases and J by 4 bases, with 8 bases of the junction left unmatched. In nucleotides, the CDR3 is TGCGCCAGCAGCTTGGCTCCGGACAGGGTGGGCTATGGCTACACCTTC. The encoded protein is CASSLAPDRVGYGYTF. The whole variable domain, remainder taken from reference TRBV5-1 and TRBJ1-2, is KAGVTQTPRYLIKTRGQQVTLSCSPISGHRSVSWYQQTPGQGLQFLFEYFSETQRNKGNFPGRFSGRQFSNSRSEMNVSTLELGDSALYLCASSLAPDRVGYGYTFGSGTRLTVV.